This T cell receptor beta chain was recovered during a study of blood T cell repertoires in COVID-19. Study summary: Donors in the United States, Italy and Spain gave samples during acute or convalescent COVID-19. Nucleic acid was either cDNA or gDNA, and it came from T cells, B-cell-depleted T cells, or PBMCs.

In the source study's methods: The authors estimated nucleated cell counts from reference gene primer amplification. Repertoires were generated with immunoSEQ multiplex PCR, while TCRdb's copy carries only in-frame clones and drops some. The V and J calls and the clone size are those of that table, but D and trimming were determined from the DNA. Of tens of thousands of clones in the sample, roughly 82% were seen once. The sequenced sample was peripheral blood. This sequence originates from a man aged 50 or older with acute or convalescent COVID-19.

The CDR3 is CASSPWTGQVYEQYF. The CDR3 DNA reads as TGTGCCAGCAGCCCCTGGACAGGACAAGTCTACGAGCAGTACTTC. This chain uses TRBV7-2 with TRBJ2-7; 7 nucleotides line up with TRBD1. CDR3 size: 15 residues. Trimming took 5 bases from V and 3 from J; bases not matched to a gene: 10. The germline V gene has CDR1 SGHTA and CDR2 FQGNSA. The full variable domain, in which reference TRBV7-2 and TRBJ2-7 provide the parts outside the CDR3, is GAGVSQSPSNKVTEKGKDVELRCDPISGHTALYWYRQSLGQGLEFLIYFQGNSAPDKSGLPSDRFSAERTGGSVSTLTIQRTQQEDSAVYLCASSPWTGQVYEQYFGPGTRLTVT.